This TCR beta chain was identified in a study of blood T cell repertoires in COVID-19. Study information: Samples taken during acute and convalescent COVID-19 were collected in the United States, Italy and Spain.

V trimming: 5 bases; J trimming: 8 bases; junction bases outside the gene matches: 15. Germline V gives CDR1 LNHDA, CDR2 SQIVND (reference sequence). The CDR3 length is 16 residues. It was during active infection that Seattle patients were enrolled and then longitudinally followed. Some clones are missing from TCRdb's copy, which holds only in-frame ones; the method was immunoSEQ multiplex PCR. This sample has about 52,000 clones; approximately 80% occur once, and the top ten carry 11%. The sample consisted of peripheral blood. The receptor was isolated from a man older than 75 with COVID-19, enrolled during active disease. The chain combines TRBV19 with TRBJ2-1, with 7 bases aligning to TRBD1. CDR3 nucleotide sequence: TGTGCCAGTAGTGCCGCGCCCCTGACAGGGAATTATGAGCAGTTCTTC. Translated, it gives CASSAAPLTGNYEQFF.